This T cell receptor (beta chain) was profiled in a study of T-cell reconstitution after alpha-beta-depleted transplantation in children. Broader study findings: Newly generated T cells supplied most T-cell counts and diversity one year post-transplant. The origin of high day-60 TCRbeta diversity in some patients lay in surviving recipient T cells and thymic progenitors. Reportedly, roughly two months post-transplant, alpha-beta T cells arose from several hundred expanded graft clones.

Preparation of the TCRbeta library involved a method that used unique molecular identifiers. Each CDR3 protein gets one entry after TCRdb re-called the PCR reads with MiXCR. This sample has some 95,000 distinct CDR3 sequences, with under 25% found just once. The germline V gene encodes CDR1 MDHEN and CDR2 SYDVKM. Trimming stripped 7 bases from V and 5 bases from J, with 18 bases between. This CDR3 has 15 residues. As regards this clonotype: The target antigen is unknown.

The sample here was PBMCs, taken before TCRalphabeta/CD19-depleted stem cell transplant. The chain uses TRBV28 and TRBJ1-5, with D unresolved. The receptor comes from a boy aged 2 to 9 with acute lymphoblastic leukemia, due to receive a stem cell transplant. The CDR3 sequence is CASTSLGGYDQPQHF. In nucleotides, the CDR3 is TGTGCCAGCACCAGTTTAGGCGGGTATGATCAGCCCCAGCATTTT.